Listed below are T cell receptor beta chains from one sample, sequenced in a study of blood T cell repertoires in COVID-19. The assay was immunoSEQ multiplex PCR, and TCRdb's table has in-frame clones only and misses some. This sample carries over 400,000 clones, about nine tenths of them seen once, and the ten largest clones take more than 7.5%. Sequencing was carried out using PBMCs or T cells enriched from blood (not recorded which). All receptors come from an older woman who had recovered from COVID-19. The conserved cysteine and the conserved F or W are not part of the CDR3 here. Each record gives: V gene, CDR3 protein.

v_call: TRBV3-1/TRBV3-2
cdr3_aa: ASSQVTRGAAGELF

v_call: TRBV2
cdr3_aa: ASREGRETQY

v_call: TRBV30
cdr3_aa: AWSVGFRNQPQH

v_call: TRBV9
cdr3_aa: ASSKRNTEAF

v_call: TRBV24-1
cdr3_aa: ATSEPGLGNTGELF

v_call: TRBV19
cdr3_aa: AAGTRDINEQF

v_call: TRBV7-6
cdr3_aa: ASSKVVEGFTGELF

v_call: TRBV24-1
cdr3_aa: ATSDRSANSPLH

v_call: TRBV6-1
cdr3_aa: ASSERTGDTTDTQY

v_call: TRBV24-1
cdr3_aa: ATSDGDRVHQPQH

v_call: TRBV3-1/TRBV3-2
cdr3_aa: ASSQDLGRSGEQY

v_call: TRBV30
cdr3_aa: AWTSGRSGEQY

v_call: TRBV5-4
cdr3_aa: AGGTGGYGYT

v_call: TRBV10-1
cdr3_aa: ASSSIPGGAETQY

v_call: TRBV5-1
cdr3_aa: ASSSTDRVLETQY

v_call: TRBV3-1/TRBV3-2
cdr3_aa: ASSRLKQAGVRNEQF

v_call: TRBV7-7
cdr3_aa: ASPGGPETQY

v_call: TRBV5-1
cdr3_aa: ASSVQGMGTNEKLF

v_call: TRBV5-3
cdr3_aa: ARSLGQLAYNEQF

v_call: TRBV6-5
cdr3_aa: ATRLPGHVETQY

v_call: TRBV3-1/TRBV3-2
cdr3_aa: ASSQTSPPYNEQF

v_call: TRBV7-9
cdr3_aa: ASSEAWGPEYNEQF

v_call: TRBV6-5
cdr3_aa: ASRSTDFYGYT

v_call: TRBV11-2
cdr3_aa: ASSLGIGRANTGELF

v_call: TRBV27
cdr3_aa: ASSLRGTGASNYEQY

v_call: TRBV6-5
cdr3_aa: ASSQDGLAGGMF

v_call: TRBV5-1
cdr3_aa: ASSVQGQPTGELF

v_call: TRBV18
cdr3_aa: ASSPVSTGETQY

v_call: TRBV2
cdr3_aa: ASRGYGTGTYNEQF

v_call: TRBV9
cdr3_aa: ASSVAPQAGGLYNEQF

v_call: TRBV27
cdr3_aa: ASSRGTANSPLH

v_call: TRBV5-5
cdr3_aa: ASSFGSGTDTQY

v_call: TRBV10-2
cdr3_aa: ATKVSGANEQF

v_call: TRBV7-9
cdr3_aa: ASSLAQAPSEKLF

v_call: TRBV30
cdr3_aa: AWSVGGGIDTQY

v_call: TRBV5-1
cdr3_aa: ASSLGLGRTGELF

v_call: TRBV5-4
cdr3_aa: ASSSKQLQETQY

v_call: TRBV6-5
cdr3_aa: ASNRRGKDYGYT

v_call: TRBV7-9
cdr3_aa: ASSYYRVDEQY

v_call: TRBV5-1
cdr3_aa: ASSLSLLDSRKLF

v_call: TRBV12-3/TRBV12-4
cdr3_aa: ASCGAVGEQY

v_call: TRBV5-8
cdr3_aa: ASSPGQGPLSNQPQH